This TCR beta chain was identified in a study of T cells in localized non-small cell lung cancer. Study results and limitations: Uninvolved neighboring lung showed the greatest T cell clonality, exceeding tumor. Heterogeneity is still possible, as just one tumor region was sequenced. Detection in adjacent lung was observed for a median around 50 of the top 100 tumor clones.

In the case of this clone: Its target is unknown.

Sequencing used immunoSEQ multiplex PCR; TCRdb keeps in-frame clones, though not all of them. The sample records roughly 70,000 clones, about 90% being singletons. Unmatched junction bases numbered 4, after V lost 1 base and J lost 4 bases. Germline-derived CDR1 and CDR2 are SGHTA and FQGTGA. The CDR3 covers 16 residues. This chain connects TRBV7-3 to TRBJ2-3; 11 bases fit TRBD2. Sequencing used peripheral blood, obtained before any cancer treatment. This receptor was taken from a male donor at least 60 years old with stage III squamous cell lung carcinoma. The CDR3 region is CASSLSSGGAADTQYF. CDR3 coding DNA: TGTGCCAGCAGCTTAAGTAGCGGGGGGGCCGCAGATACGCAGTATTTT.